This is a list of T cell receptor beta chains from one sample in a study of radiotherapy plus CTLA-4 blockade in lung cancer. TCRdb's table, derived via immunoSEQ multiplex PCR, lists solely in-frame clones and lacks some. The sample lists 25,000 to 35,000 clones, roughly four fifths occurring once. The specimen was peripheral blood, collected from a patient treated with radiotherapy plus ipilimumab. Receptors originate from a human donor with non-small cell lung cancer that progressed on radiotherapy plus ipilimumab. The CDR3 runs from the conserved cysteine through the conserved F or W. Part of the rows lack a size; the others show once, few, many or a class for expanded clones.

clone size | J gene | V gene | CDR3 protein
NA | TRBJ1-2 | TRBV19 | CASSAPGQRYGYTF
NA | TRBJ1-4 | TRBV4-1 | CASTDGNEKLFF
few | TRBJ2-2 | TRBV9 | CASGRTGGNTGELFF
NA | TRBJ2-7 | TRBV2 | CASSDGRTLPSYEQYF
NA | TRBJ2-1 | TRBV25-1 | CASSDGSGGPYNEQFF
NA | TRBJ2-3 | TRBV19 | CASKRQGGGWTDTQYF
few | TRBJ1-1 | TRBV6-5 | CASSAQSGQGTEAFF
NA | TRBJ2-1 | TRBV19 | CASSTTSGGAPPQFF
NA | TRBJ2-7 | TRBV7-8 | CASSLSSGAAYEQYF
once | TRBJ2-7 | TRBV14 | CASSQENLLPWYF
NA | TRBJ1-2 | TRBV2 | CASSRTGAAYGYTF
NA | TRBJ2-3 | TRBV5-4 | CASSALPPGEVDTQYF
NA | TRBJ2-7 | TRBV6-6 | CASSPLGTETSYEQYF
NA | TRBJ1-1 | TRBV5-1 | CASSSGQGRTTEAFF
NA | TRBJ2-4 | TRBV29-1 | CSVVLNIQYF
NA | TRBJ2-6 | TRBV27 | CASGHRTGGAGANVLTF
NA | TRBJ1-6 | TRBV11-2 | CASSVSPRGSRGNSPLHF
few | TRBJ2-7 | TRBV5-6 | CASSLVRGSPYEQYF
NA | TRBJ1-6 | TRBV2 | CASSLGQGNSPLHF
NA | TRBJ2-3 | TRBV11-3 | CASSLGWGVSADTQYF
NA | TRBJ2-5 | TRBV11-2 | CASSLELGVGRQETQYF
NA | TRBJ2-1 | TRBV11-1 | CASSLGAGGLEQFF
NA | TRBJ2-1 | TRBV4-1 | CASSRDRTSGGSISYNEQFF
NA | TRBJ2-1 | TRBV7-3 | CASSATGYNEQFF
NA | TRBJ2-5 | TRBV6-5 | CASSYGGLAGGETQYF
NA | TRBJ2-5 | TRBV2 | CASRKRGAQETQYF
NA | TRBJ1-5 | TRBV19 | CASIPPGGRGIQPQHF
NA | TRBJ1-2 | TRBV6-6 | CASTERDYGYTF
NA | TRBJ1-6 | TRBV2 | CASNAGGTTYNSPLHF
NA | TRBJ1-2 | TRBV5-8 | CASSATGLKGYTF
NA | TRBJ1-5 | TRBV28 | CASSSLIPQDKQPQHF
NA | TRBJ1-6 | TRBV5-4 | CASSLQGANSPLHF
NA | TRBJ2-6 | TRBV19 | CASSMYWQGGSSGANVLTF
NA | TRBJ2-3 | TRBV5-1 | CASSLGTSGGPGGSTDTQYF
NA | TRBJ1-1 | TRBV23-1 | CASSHLRGGESEAFF
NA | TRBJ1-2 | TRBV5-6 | CASSADRGLRGYGYTF
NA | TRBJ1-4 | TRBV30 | CAWRKELNEKLFF
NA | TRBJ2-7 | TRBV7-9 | CASSLGTRLTYEQYF
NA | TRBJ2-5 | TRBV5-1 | CASSLGPWETQYF
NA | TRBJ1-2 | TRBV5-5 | CASSRATGANPKGYTF
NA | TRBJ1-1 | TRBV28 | CASSFSAGGFTEAFF
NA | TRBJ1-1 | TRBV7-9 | CASSRLNTEAFF
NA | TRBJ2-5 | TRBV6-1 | CASSEVEAGGTQYF
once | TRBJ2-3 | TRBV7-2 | CASSLSREGMRQYF
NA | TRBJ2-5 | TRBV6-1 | CASSDGAGAETQYF
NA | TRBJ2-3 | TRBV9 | CASSVEWGGPGTDTQYF
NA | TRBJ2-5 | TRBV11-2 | CASSGGGGRVKETQYF
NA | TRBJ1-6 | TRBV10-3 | CAINPKGDSPLHF
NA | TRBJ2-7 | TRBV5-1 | CASSSRTSGDPYEQYF
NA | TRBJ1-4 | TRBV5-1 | CASSLGIRGNEKLFF